A single sample gave rise to the 10 T cell receptor beta chains below, sequenced in a study of beta chain features in type 1 diabetes. Findings and limits, study-wide: All four CD4+ subsets from Type 1 diabetes patients carried moderately but significantly shorter TCRB CDR3s.

The authors reverse transcribed all of the isolated RNA, so sequencing captured expressed TCRB transcripts. Data came from immunoSEQ multiplex PCR; TCRdb stores just in-frame clones and leaves some out. The table shows hundreds of thousands of clones, with 11% to 15% occurring only once. Antigens of these TCRs are unknown. Sequencing was done on a sample of naive CD4+ T cells from blood. The origin of the receptors is a young man with type 1 diabetes.

The J gene is TRBJ2-7, the V gene TRBV5-1, with 8 bases lining up with TRBD1. Losses at the gene ends were 2 bases for V and 0 bases for J; bases not matched to a gene: 7. The CDR3 runs 16 residues. Per germline, CDR1 SGHRS and CDR2 YFSETQ. The CDR3 spells CASSFPTGGSSYEQYF. Written as DNA, the CDR3 is TGCGCCAGCAGCTTCCCCACAGGGGGAAGCTCCTACGAGCAGTACTTC.

This clone was observed a few times. V gene TRBV7-9 combines with J gene TRBJ2-1, with 7 bases fitting TRBD2. Germline values: CDR1 SEHNR, CDR2 FQNEAQ (reference sequence). There are 14 residues in the CDR3. J gave up 3 bases and V 3 bases, and 2 bases lay outside the gene matches. The CDR3 DNA reads TGTGCCAGCAGCTTTGCTAGCGGCTACAATGAGCAGTTCTTC. This sequence encodes CASSFASGYNEQFF.

V is TRBV27 and J is TRBJ2-3, with 7 bases aligning to TRBD1. The CDR3 is made up of 16 amino acids. Germline loops: CDR1 MNHEY, CDR2 SMNVEV (reference sequence). The V segment lost 3 bases and the J segment 11 bases; nucleotides outside the gene matches: 17. CDR3 sequence: CASSFLSGQQNLRQYF. CDR3 nucleotide sequence: TGTGCCAGCAGTTTTCTATCGGGACAGCAAAACTTGCGGCAGTATTTT.

The table lists this clone with a few counts. The chain is built from TRBV5-4 and TRBJ2-5; TRBD2 matches at 9 bases. Germline V gene lookup returns CDR1 SGHNT and CDR2 YYREEE (reference sequence). The CDR3 sequence is 15 residues long. V lost 2 bases and J lost 4; bases outside the gene matches: 6. CDR3 coding DNA: TGTGCCAGCAGCTTTAGCGGGAGAGGGAGAGAGACCCAGTACTTC. Translation gives CASSFSGRGRETQYF.

This rearrangement joins TRBV10-3 to TRBJ2-1; 10 bases line up with TRBD1. CDR3 length: 16 residues. The junction had 7 bases not matched to a gene; V was cut back by 3 bases and J by 5 bases. Germline V lookup: CDR1 ENHRY, CDR2 SYGVKD. The CDR3 is CAISDNRDRGNNEQFF. The CDR3 DNA is TGTGCCATCAGTGATAACCGGGACAGGGGAAACAATGAGCAGTTCTTC.

The genes are TRBV5-4 and TRBJ2-2, with D possibly being TRBD2 (6 bases). CDR3 length: 17 residues. Germline V gene lookup returns CDR1 SGHNT and CDR2 YYREEE (reference sequence). The ends were cut back, 4 bases at V and 0 bases at J, with 16 bases in the middle. The CDR3 sequence: CASSGTGSGANTGELFF. The CDR3 nucleotides read TGTGCCAGCAGCGGGACTGGATCCGGGGCGAACACCGGGGAGCTGTTTTTT.

V usage is TRBV5-4 and J usage is TRBJ2-1; TRBD2 matches 10 bases. In germline, CDR1 is SGHNT, CDR2 YYREEE (reference sequence). The CDR3 loop spans 16 amino acids. Trimming cost V 4 bases and J 3 bases; bases outside gene matches: 7. The CDR3 coding sequence is TGTGCCAGCAGCCCGAAAATAGCGGGGGGCTACAATGAGCAGTTCTTC. Translating it yields CASSPKIAGGYNEQFF.

The chain joins TRBV30 to TRBJ2-1, with 8 positions matching TRBD2. The J segment lost 4 bases and the V segment lost 7 bases, leaving 9 bases of the junction unmatched. The CDR3 loop spans 14 amino acids. Per the germline V gene, CDR1 is GTSNPN and CDR2 is SVGIG (reference sequence). CDR3 protein: CASHGGARYNEQFF. The CDR3 nucleotides are TGTGCCTCCCACGGGGGGGCCCGGTACAATGAGCAGTTCTTC. The variable domain in full, completed from reference TRBV30 and TRBJ2-1, reads SQTIHQWPATLVQPVGSPLSLECTVEGTSNPNLYWYRQAAGRGLQLLFYSVGIGQISSEVPQNLSASRPQDRQFILSSKKLLLSDSGFYLCASHGGARYNEQFFGPGTRLTVL.

A few counts support this clone. The gene calls are TRBV7-2 and TRBJ2-2; 8 nucleotides align to TRBD1. Germline assignment: CDR1 SGHTA and CDR2 FQGNSA. CDR3 length: 15 amino acids. The junction had 7 bases not matched to a gene; V was cut back by 7 bases and J by 3 bases. Written as DNA, the CDR3 is TGTGCCAGCACCCGGGACAGGATACACACCGGGGAGCTGTTTTTT. This translates into CASTRDRIHTGELFF.

This chain uses TRBV19 with TRBJ2-7; 8 bases line up with TRBD2. With 7 bases clipped from V and 3 bases from J, the junction kept 5 bases outside the gene matches. Germline V lookup: CDR1 LNHDA, CDR2 SQIVND (reference sequence). This CDR3 contains 13 residues. CDR3 in amino acids: CASKGLEGYEQYF. CDR3 nucleotides: TGTGCCAGTAAGGGACTAGAAGGCTACGAGCAGTACTTC. The variable domain in full, with the rest retrieved from reference TRBV19 and TRBJ2-7, is DGGITQSPKYLFRKEGQNVTLSCEQNLNHDAMYWYRQDPGQGLRLIYYSQIVNDFQKGDIAEGYSVSREKKESFPLTVTSAQKNPTAFYLCASKGLEGYEQYFGPGTRLTVT.